A single sample is the source of the 15 T cell receptor beta chains below, sequenced in a study of technical replicates of blood from several donors. The repertoire was sequenced with immunoSEQ multiplex PCR; TCRdb's copy has only in-frame clones and lacks some. The top ten clones hold 0.2% to 0.3% of a sample with some 78,000 clones, 85% to 95% of them seen once. Source material: T cells isolated from PBMCs. The source is a human donor in good health.

This chain links TRBV28 with TRBJ2-6; tentatively, D is TRBD1 (6 bases). V was pared by 6 bases and J by 0 bases, with 12 bases between. Germline lookup yields CDR1 MDHEN and CDR2 SYDVKM. This CDR3 is built from 16 residues. Here the CDR3 reads CASRMDSLSGANVLTF. The CDR3 nucleotides are TGTGCCAGCAGAATGGACAGCCTCTCTGGGGCCAACGTCCTGACTTTC.

This sequence joins TRBV6-1 and TRBJ2-5; D is uncertain. Per germline, CDR1 MNHNS and CDR2 SASEGT. This CDR3 region has 13 residues. V was shortened by 8 bases and J by 0 bases, with 10 bases between the two germline ends. The CDR3 nucleotides are TGTGCCAGCGTGACAATGTACCAAGAGACCCAGTACTTC. Amino acid sequence: CASVTMYQETQYF.

The chain uses TRBV6-1 and TRBJ1-2, with D hard to call. Germline assignment: CDR1 MNHNS and CDR2 SASEGT. Trimming left V 2 bases short and J 2 bases short, with 12 bases between. This CDR3 comprises 15 residues. In DNA, the CDR3 is TGTGCCAGCAGTGAATCAATCTACAGAAACTATGGCTACACCTTC. The encoded protein is CASSESIYRNYGYTF.

The CDR3 here is CASSSTGLNYGYTF. As DNA, the CDR3 is TGTGCCAGCAGTTCAACCGGGTTGAACTATGGCTACACCTTC. The chain employs TRBV28 and TRBJ1-2; D is ambiguous. This CDR3 has 14 amino acids. Per germline, CDR1 MDHEN and CDR2 SYDVKM. The germline V and J ends were trimmed by 4 bases and 2 bases, with 11 bases remaining between them.

V is TRBV10-2 and J is TRBJ2-7; TRBD2 agrees at 9 bases. The junction had 2 bases not matched to a gene; V was cut back by 2 bases and J by 6 bases. Looked up from germline, CDR1 is WSHSY and CDR2 is SAAADI. The CDR3 is 13 residues long. CDR3 in amino acids: CASSERGGGEQYF. The CDR3, as DNA: TGCGCCAGCAGTGAGCGCGGGGGGGGCGAGCAGTACTTC.

The chain combines TRBV27 with TRBJ2-2, with a possible D match to TRBD1 (5 bases). Between the trimmed V and J ends, which lost 3 bases and 3 bases, there was a span of 11 bases. CDR1 is MNHEY, CDR2 SMNVEV, per germline (reference sequence). This CDR3 is built from 15 residues. CDR3 loop: CASSFRREYTGELFF. DNA of the CDR3: TGTGCCAGCAGTTTCCGCAGGGAATACACCGGGGAGCTGTTTTTT.

This clone appeared once. The chain carries TRBV6-5 and TRBJ2-7; 7 bases agree with TRBD2. Germline-derived CDR1 and CDR2 are MNHEY and SVGAGI. The length of the CDR3 is 15 residues. Germline trimming cut 7 bases from V and 7 bases from J; bases unmatched to any gene: 16. CDR3 DNA: TGTGCCAGCACCCATCCCTCTAGCGGACTGTCTGAGCAGTACTTC. This sequence encodes CASTHPSSGLSEQYF.

The chain is built from TRBV10-3 and TRBJ2-7, with D hard to call. The CDR3 sequence is 15 residues long. Per the germline V gene, CDR1 is ENHRY and CDR2 is SYGVKD. V lost 0 bases and J 0 bases, leaving 9 bases between the germline ends. The CDR3 region is CAISESERSSYEQYF. The CDR3 coding sequence is TGTGCCATCAGTGAGTCTGAGAGGAGCTCCTACGAGCAGTACTTC.

V and J are TRBV4-1 and TRBJ2-7, with 9 positions matching TRBD1. The CDR3 runs 16 residues. Germline values: CDR1 MGHRA, CDR2 YSYEKL. Losses at the gene ends were 2 bases for V and 2 bases for J; bases not matched to a gene: 7. CDR3 coding DNA: TGCGCCAGCAGCCAACACAGGACAGGGGAGGCCTACGAGCAGTACTTC. This codes for CASSQHRTGEAYEQYF.

V is TRBV6-6 and J is TRBJ1-1, with D possibly being TRBD1 (6 bases). Trimming took 5 bases from V and 1 from J, leaving 11 bases between them. Germline CDR1 MNHNY, CDR2 SVGAGI (reference sequence). The CDR3 sequence is 14 residues long. The CDR3 coding sequence is TGTGCCAGCAGTCAGGGGACCAGGAACACTGAAGCTTTCTTT. This codes for CASSQGTRNTEAFF.

The chain links TRBV5-5 to TRBJ1-1, with 8 bases lining up with TRBD1. Germline V gene sequence: CDR1 SGHKS, CDR2 YYEKEE (reference sequence). The CDR3 runs to 14 residues. Trimming removed 0 bases from V and 4 bases from J; junction bases left unmatched: 2. The CDR3, as DNA: TGTGCCAGCAGCTTGGTTGACAGGGGCACTGAAGCTTTCTTT. Its protein is CASSLVDRGTEAFF.

V is TRBV29-1 and J is TRBJ1-1; D perhaps matches TRBD1 (5 bases). Germline assignment: CDR1 SQVTM and CDR2 ANQGSEA. The CDR3 extends over 15 amino acids. Trimming removed 3 bases at V and 0 bases at J, with 14 bases between. The CDR3 nucleotides read TGCAGCGTTGACATCCGGAGGGGCATGAACACTGAAGCTTTCTTT. Protein product: CSVDIRRGMNTEAFF. The full variable domain, with the rest looked up from reference TRBV29-1 and TRBJ1-1, is SAVISQKPSRDICQRGTSLTIQCQVDSQVTMMFWYRQQPGQSLTLIATANQGSEATYESGFVIDKFPISRPNLTFSTLTVSNMSPEDSSIYLCSVDIRRGMNTEAFFGQGTRLTVV.

The chain has TRBV6-1 and TRBJ2-7; D uncertain. The V gene lost 6 bases and the J gene lost 3 bases, with 3 bases spanning the gap. The V gene's germline CDR1 is MNHNS and CDR2 SASEGT. The CDR3 consists of 10 residues. DNA for the CDR3: TGTGCCAGCAGCCACTACGAGCAGTACTTC. Translating it yields CASSHYEQYF.

The J gene is TRBJ1-1, the V gene TRBV29-1; TRBD1 agrees at 7 bases. The CDR3 is 13 amino acids. The trim removed 7 bases at V and 0 bases at J, leaving 5 bases unmatched. CDR1 and CDR2 from the germline V gene are SQVTM and ANQGSEA. The CDR3 DNA reads TGCAGCGCCCGACAGGGATTGAACACTGAAGCTTTCTTT. Translating it yields CSARQGLNTEAFF. Full variable domain (missing parts from reference TRBV29-1 and TRBJ1-1): SAVISQKPSRDICQRGTSLTIQCQVDSQVTMMFWYRQQPGQSLTLIATANQGSEATYESGFVIDKFPISRPNLTFSTLTVSNMSPEDSSIYLCSARQGLNTEAFFGQGTRLTVV.

The CDR3 region is CATSGGLVDEQYF. Written as DNA, the CDR3 is TGTGCCACCAGCGGGGGGTTAGTTGACGAGCAGTACTTC. This chain connects TRBV15 to TRBJ2-7, with D maybe TRBD2 (6 bases). With 5 bases removed from V and 5 bases from J, the gap between germline ends came to 13 bases. The CDR3 has 13 amino acids. Germline V lookup: CDR1 LNHNV, CDR2 YYDKDF (reference sequence).